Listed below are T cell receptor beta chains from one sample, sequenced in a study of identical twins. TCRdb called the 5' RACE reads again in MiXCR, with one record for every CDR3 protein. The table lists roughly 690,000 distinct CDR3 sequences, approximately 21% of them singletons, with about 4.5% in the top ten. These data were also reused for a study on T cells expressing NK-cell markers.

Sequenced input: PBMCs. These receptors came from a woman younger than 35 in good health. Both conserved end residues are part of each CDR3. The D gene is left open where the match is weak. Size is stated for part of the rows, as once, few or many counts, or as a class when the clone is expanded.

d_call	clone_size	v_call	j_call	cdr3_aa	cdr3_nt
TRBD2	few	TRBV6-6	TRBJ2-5	CAASGLAGETQYF	TGTGCCGCGAGTGGGCTAGCGGGAGAGACCCAGTACTTC
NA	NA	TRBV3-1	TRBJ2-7	CASSQDYRLSYEQYF	TGTGCCAGCAGCCAAGATTATAGGTTATCCTACGAGCAGTACTTC
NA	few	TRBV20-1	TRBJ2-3	CSASRGPGGGDTQYF	TGCAGTGCTAGTAGGGGCCCCGGAGGTGGGGATACGCAGTATTTT
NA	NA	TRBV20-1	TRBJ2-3	CSARDARQGTDTQYF	TGCAGTGCTAGAGATGCCAGGCAAGGCACAGATACGCAGTATTTT
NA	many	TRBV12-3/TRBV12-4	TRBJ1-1	CASSLDTEAFF	TGCGCCAGCAGCTTGGACACTGAAGCTTTCTTT
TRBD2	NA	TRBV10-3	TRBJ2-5	CAISESGGLGETQYF	TGTGCCATCAGTGAGTCTGGAGGACTAGGAGAGACCCAGTACTTC
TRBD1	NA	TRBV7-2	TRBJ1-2	CASSLVYGTDYGYTF	TGTGCCAGCAGCTTAGTATACGGGACAGACTATGGCTACACCTTC
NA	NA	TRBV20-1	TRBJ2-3	CSARDERGSTDTQYF	TGCAGTGCTAGAGATGAGAGGGGTAGCACAGATACGCAGTATTTT
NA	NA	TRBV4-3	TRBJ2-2	CASSQDHGGGVNTGELFF	TGCGCCAGCAGCCAAGATCACGGCGGAGGGGTCAACACCGGGGAGCTGTTTTTT
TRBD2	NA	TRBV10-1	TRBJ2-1	CASGTSGRDEQFF	TGCGCCAGCGGGACTAGCGGGAGAGATGAGCAGTTCTTC
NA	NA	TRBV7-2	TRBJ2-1	CASSLSRSPEQFF	TGTGCCAGCAGCTTATCGAGGTCCCCCGAGCAGTTCTTC
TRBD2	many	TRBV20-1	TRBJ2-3	CSAREALAGAGDTQYF	TGCAGTGCTAGAGAGGCTCTAGCGGGAGCAGGAGATACGCAGTATTTT
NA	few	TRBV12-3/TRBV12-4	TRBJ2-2	CASTQRTGNTGELFF	TGTGCCAGCACCCAACGGACGGGGAACACCGGGGAGCTGTTTTTT
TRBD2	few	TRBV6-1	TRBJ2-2	CASSVSSGERGTGELFF	TGTGCCAGCAGTGTCTCTAGCGGGGAACGGGGCACCGGGGAGCTGTTTTTT
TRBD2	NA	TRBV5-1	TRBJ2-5	CASSSGTSVETQYF	TGCGCCAGCAGCTCCGGGACTAGCGTGGAGACCCAGTACTTC
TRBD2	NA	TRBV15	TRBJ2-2	CATSGTSVAGELFF	TGTGCCACCAGCGGAACTAGCGTAGCCGGGGAGCTGTTTTTT
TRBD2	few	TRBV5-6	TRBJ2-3	CASSQIAGGAADTQYF	TGTGCCAGCAGCCAAATAGCGGGGGGGGCAGCAGATACGCAGTATTTT
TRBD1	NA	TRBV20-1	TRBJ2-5	CSAGTGSKAQYF	TGCAGTGCTGGGACAGGTTCGAAGGCCCAGTACTTC
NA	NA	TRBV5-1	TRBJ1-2	CASNRDVESVYGYTF	TGCGCCAGCAATCGAGATGTTGAATCGGTCTATGGCTACACCTTC
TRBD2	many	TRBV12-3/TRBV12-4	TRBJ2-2	CASKLAGTNTGELFF	TGTGCCAGCAAACTAGCGGGGACGAACACCGGGGAGCTGTTTTTT
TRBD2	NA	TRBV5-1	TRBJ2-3	CASSPGRDAEADTQYF	TGCGCCAGCAGCCCGGGGAGGGACGCCGAAGCAGATACGCAGTATTTT
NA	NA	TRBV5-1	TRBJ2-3	CASSFGTVTDTQYF	TGCGCCAGCAGCTTCGGGACCGTCACAGATACGCAGTATTTT
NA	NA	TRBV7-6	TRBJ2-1	CASSLGSIYEQFF	TGTGCCAGCAGCTTAGGTAGCATCTATGAGCAGTTCTTC
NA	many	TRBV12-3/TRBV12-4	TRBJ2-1	CASSLGHEQFF	TGTGCCAGCAGTTTGGGGCATGAGCAGTTCTTC
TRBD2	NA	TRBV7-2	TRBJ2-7	CASSLARLAGYYEQYF	TGTGCCAGCAGCTTAGCGAGACTAGCGGGGTACTACGAGCAGTACTTC
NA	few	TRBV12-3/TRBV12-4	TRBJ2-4	CASSFGLKLAKNIQYF	TGTGCCAGCAGTTTTGGACTGAAACTAGCCAAAAACATTCAGTACTTC
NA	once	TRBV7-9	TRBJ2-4	CASSQGVFLDKNIQYF	TGTGCCAGCAGCCAAGGGGTCTTCCTGGACAAAAACATTCAGTACTTC
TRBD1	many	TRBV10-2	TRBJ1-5	CASSSDRVPYSNQPQHF	TGCGCCAGCAGTTCGGACAGGGTTCCCTATAGCAATCAGCCCCAGCATTTT
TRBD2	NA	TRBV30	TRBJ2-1	CAWSVFAGGHNEQFF	TGTGCCTGGAGTGTATTTGCGGGAGGGCACAATGAGCAGTTCTTC
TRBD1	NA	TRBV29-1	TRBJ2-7	CSVDRGDEQYF	TGCAGCGTGGACAGGGGCGACGAGCAGTACTTC
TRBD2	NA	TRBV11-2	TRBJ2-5	CASSLRGSGGQETQYF	TGTGCCAGCAGCTTAAGAGGGTCGGGGGGCCAAGAGACCCAGTACTTC
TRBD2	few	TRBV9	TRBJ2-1	CASSVSGATKQFF	TGTGCCAGCAGCGTAAGCGGGGCGACCAAGCAGTTCTTC
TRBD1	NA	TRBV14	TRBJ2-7	CASSRQNRGAYEQYF	TGTGCCAGCAGCCGCCAGAACAGGGGTGCCTACGAGCAGTACTTC
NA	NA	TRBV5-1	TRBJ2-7	CASSLGERPHEQYF	TGCGCCAGCAGCTTGGGGGAGCGGCCCCACGAGCAGTACTTC
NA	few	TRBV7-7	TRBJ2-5	CASSLSQTWRLETQYF	TGTGCTAGCAGCTTGAGTCAGACCTGGAGGCTCGAGACCCAGTACTTC
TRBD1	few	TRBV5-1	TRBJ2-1	CASTNPTGVSYNEQFF	TGCGCCAGCACTAACCCGACAGGGGTCTCCTACAATGAGCAGTTCTTC
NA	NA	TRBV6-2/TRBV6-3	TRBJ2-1	CASETWNEQFF	TGTGCCAGTGAGACTTGGAATGAGCAGTTCTTC
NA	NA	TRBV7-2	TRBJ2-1	CASSLSLDEQFF	TGTGCCAGCAGCTTATCTCTCGATGAGCAGTTCTTC
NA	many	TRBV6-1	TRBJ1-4	CASRHTRTSNEKLFF	TGTGCCAGCAGACATACCCGGACTTCTAATGAAAAACTGTTTTTT
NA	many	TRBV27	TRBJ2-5	CASRRAVQETQYF	TGTGCCAGCAGGAGGGCAGTACAAGAGACCCAGTACTTC
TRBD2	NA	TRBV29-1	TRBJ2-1	CSVSSGNDEQFF	TGCAGCGTTTCTAGCGGGAACGATGAGCAGTTCTTC
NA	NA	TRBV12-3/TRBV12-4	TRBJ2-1	CASSLSGAPYNEQFF	TGTGCCAGCAGTTTGTCGGGGGCCCCTTACAATGAGCAGTTCTTC
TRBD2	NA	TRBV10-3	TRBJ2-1	CATLAGALNEQFF	TGTGCCACCTTAGCGGGGGCCCTCAATGAGCAGTTCTTC